The rows below give T cell receptor beta chains drawn from one sample of a study of a mutant IDH1 vaccine in newly diagnosed glioma. Sequencing was performed with immunoSEQ multiplex PCR; in TCRdb, only in-frame clones are kept and a portion is missing. The sample has some 60,000 clones; more than 80% are singletons. No antigen has been assigned to these receptors. The source material was PBMCs, sampled from a glioma patient whose treatment included an IDH1 peptide vaccine. The receptors were sampled from a man in his forties with glioma. Each CDR3 is given with its conserved first and last residue.

cdr3_aa	j_call	v_call
CAIRSALAALTETQYF	TRBJ2-5	TRBV10-3
CATSTLVAGELFF	TRBJ2-2	TRBV15
CASSGGLADSYNEQFF	TRBJ2-1	TRBV19
CASSEEGTRETQYF	TRBJ2-5	TRBV6-1
CAIPPPGQGRFGEKLFF	TRBJ1-4	TRBV7-9
CASSQGTSGGDTQYF	TRBJ2-3	TRBV14
CASSLTGLAGDEQYF	TRBJ2-7	TRBV5-1
CASSSRQGSNTEAFF	TRBJ1-1	TRBV5-4
CASSGLGQGDTEAFF	TRBJ1-1	TRBV5-1
CASSTLDGVSYEQYF	TRBJ2-7	TRBV7-2
CASSQGVGGRETEAFF	TRBJ1-1	TRBV4-2
CASSSSSGSSTDTQYF	TRBJ2-3	TRBV5-1
CASSLSGRAPYEQYF	TRBJ2-7	TRBV27
CASSSYSTDTQYF	TRBJ2-3	TRBV9
CASSPADKISYEQYF	TRBJ2-7	TRBV18
CASSLASRTGNYGYTF	TRBJ1-2	TRBV5-4
CASSLALGLANTDTQYF	TRBJ2-3	TRBV7-2
CSVDNGGYTF	TRBJ1-2	TRBV29-1
CASSLGGTAFTFNEQFF	TRBJ2-1	TRBV5-5
CASSEGRYEQYF	TRBJ2-7	TRBV6-1
CASSQDLQWQGADYGYTF	TRBJ1-2	TRBV14
CASSLGRNYEQYF	TRBJ2-7	TRBV19
CATAGGRSYTEAFF	TRBJ1-1	TRBV15
CASSLSGTGLSEQYF	TRBJ2-7	TRBV5-4
CATSRDLTDTQYF	TRBJ2-3	TRBV15
CASSRRAGSISYEQYF	TRBJ2-7	TRBV7-2
CAISEDRPNSSGNTIYF	TRBJ1-3	TRBV10-3
CASSVGGNYEQYF	TRBJ2-7	TRBV9
CASSTTSASSYEQYF	TRBJ2-7	TRBV11-2
CASSRTITGVGNEQFF	TRBJ2-1	TRBV7-3
CASSAGSQETQYF	TRBJ2-5	TRBV2